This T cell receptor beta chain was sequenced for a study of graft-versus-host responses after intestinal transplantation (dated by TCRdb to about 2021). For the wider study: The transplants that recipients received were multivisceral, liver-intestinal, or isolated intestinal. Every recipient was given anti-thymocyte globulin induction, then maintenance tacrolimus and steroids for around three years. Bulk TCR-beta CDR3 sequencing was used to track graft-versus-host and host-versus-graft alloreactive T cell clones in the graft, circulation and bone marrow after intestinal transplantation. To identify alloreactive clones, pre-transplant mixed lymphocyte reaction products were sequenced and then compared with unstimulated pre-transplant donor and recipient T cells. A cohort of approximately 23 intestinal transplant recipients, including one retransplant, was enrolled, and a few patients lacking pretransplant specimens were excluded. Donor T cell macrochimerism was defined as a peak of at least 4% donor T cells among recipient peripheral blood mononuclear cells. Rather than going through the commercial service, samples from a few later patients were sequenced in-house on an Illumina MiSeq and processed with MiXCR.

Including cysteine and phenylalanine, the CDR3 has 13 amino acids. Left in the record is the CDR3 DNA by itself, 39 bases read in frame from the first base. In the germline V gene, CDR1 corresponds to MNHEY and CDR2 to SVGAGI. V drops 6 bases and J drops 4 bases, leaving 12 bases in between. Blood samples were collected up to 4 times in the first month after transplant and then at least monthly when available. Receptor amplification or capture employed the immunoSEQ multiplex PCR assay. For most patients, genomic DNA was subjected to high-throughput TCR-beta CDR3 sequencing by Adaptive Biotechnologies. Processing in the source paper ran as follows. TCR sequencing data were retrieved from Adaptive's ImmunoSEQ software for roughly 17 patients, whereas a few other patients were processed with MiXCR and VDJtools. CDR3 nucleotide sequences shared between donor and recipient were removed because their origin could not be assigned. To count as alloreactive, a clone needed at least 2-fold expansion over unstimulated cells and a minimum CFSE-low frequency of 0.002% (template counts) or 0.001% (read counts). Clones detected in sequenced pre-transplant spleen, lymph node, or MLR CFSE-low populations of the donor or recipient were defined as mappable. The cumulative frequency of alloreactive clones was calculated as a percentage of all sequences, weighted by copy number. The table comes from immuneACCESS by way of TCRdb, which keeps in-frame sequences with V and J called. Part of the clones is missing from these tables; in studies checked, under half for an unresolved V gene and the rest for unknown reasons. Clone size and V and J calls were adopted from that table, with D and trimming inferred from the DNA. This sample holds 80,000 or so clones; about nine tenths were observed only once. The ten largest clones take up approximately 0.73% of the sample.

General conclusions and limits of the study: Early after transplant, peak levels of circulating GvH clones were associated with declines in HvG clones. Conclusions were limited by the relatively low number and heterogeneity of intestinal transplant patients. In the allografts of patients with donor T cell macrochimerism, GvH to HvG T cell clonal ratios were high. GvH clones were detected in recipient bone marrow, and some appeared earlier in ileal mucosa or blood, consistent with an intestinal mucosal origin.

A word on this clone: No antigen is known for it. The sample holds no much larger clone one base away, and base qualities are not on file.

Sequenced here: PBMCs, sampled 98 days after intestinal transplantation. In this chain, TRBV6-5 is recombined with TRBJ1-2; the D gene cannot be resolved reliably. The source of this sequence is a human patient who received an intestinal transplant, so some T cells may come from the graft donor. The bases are TGTGCCAGCAGCATTCAAGGGTCCTATGGCTACACCTTC. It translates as CASSIQGSYGYTF.